These 5 T cell receptor beta chains were sequenced from one sample in a study of cytomegalovirus exposure and HLA in healthy donors. Sequenced by immunoSEQ multiplex PCR; TCRdb stores in-frame clones only, minus some. The data contain 200,000 to 300,000 clones, around 87% of them seen just once; the ten biggest clones take up less than 1.5%. Material: PBMCs. These receptor sequences come from a woman in her thirties in good health and CMV-seropositive.

The chain has TRBV18 and TRBJ1-5; perhaps TRBD1 as D (5 bases). From germline, CDR1 is KGHSH and CDR2 LQKENI. CDR3 size: 15 residues. V was pared by 6 bases and J by 0 bases, with 12 bases between. CDR3 amino acids: CASSSQGYSNQPQHF. The CDR3 DNA reads as TGTGCCAGCTCTTCGCAGGGATATAGCAATCAGCCCCAGCATTTT.

The V and J genes are TRBV7-8 and TRBJ2-1; 7 bases match TRBD2. CDR3 length equals 15 residues. The ends lost 3 bases at V and 6 bases at J; junction bases unmatched: 8. CDR1 SGHVS and CDR2 FQNEAQ come from the germline V gene. CDR3 amino acids: CASSLFPGLPNEQFF. The CDR3 nucleotides read TGTGCCAGCAGCTTGTTCCCGGGACTACCCAATGAGCAGTTCTTC.

The chain carries TRBV7-8 and TRBJ2-7, with D possibly matching TRBD1 (6 bases). The CDR3 is 17 amino acids. V was cut by 3 bases and J by 5 bases, with 23 bases left in between. The germline V gene has CDR1 SGHVS and CDR2 FQNEAQ. In DNA, the CDR3 is TGTGCCAGCAGCTTCCCATGGGCAGGGGACCCGACGGACGAGCAGTACTTC. This gives the protein CASSFPWAGDPTDEQYF.

The CDR3 sequence is CASSLSRSTGGGSEQFF. CDR3 DNA: TGCGCCAGCAGCTTGTCCCGCAGTACAGGTGGGGGCAGTGAGCAGTTCTTC. This chain joins TRBV5-1 and TRBJ2-1, with a weak D call TRBD1 (6 bases). Trimming cost V 1 base and J 9 bases, with 23 bases left between them. Germline CDR1 is SGHRS and CDR2 is YFSETQ. The CDR3 runs 17 residues.

V usage is TRBV30 and J usage is TRBJ1-4; a possible D gene is TRBD1 (5 bases). The CDR3 length is 12 residues. Germline assignment: CDR1 GTSNPN and CDR2 SVGIG (reference sequence). The germline V and J ends were trimmed by 4 bases and 8 bases, with 11 bases remaining between them. CDR3 in DNA: TGTGCCTGGACCGGGGGAGGAGAAAAACTGTTTTTT. Translating gives CAWTGGGEKLFF.